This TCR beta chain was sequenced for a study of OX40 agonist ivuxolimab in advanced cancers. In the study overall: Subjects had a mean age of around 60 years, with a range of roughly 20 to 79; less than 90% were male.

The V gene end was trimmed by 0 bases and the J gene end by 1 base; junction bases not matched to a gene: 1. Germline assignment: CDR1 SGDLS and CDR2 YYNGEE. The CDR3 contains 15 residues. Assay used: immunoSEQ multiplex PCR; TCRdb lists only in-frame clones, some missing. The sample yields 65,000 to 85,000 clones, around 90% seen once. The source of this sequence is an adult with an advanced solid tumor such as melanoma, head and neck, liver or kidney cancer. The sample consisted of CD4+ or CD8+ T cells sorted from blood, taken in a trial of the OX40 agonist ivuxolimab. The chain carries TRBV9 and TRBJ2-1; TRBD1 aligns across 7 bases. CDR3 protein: CASSVGQGSYNEQFF. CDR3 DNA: TGTGCCAGCAGCGTAGGACAGGGATCCTACAATGAGCAGTTCTTC.